Sequencing of this T cell receptor (beta chain) was carried out in a study of cytomegalovirus exposure and HLA in healthy donors. Study-level points and caveats: For most TCR beta V segments, an earlier analysis put the productive rate at about 87% or about 30% of the time. Altogether, around 160 TCR beta chains were recorded as cytomegalovirus-associated.

Details on this clone: Its matching antigen is unknown.

PCR amplification relied on 60 Vbeta primers (plus 13 Jbeta primers). Measured with immunoSEQ multiplex PCR; TCRdb has only the in-frame clones, and not every one. The table lists around 100,000 clones. In germline, CDR1 is SGHRS, CDR2 YFSETQ. There are 14 residues in the CDR3. V was pared by 7 bases and J by 8 bases, with 21 bases between. The sample was PBMCs. This TCR was recovered from a man aged 50 to 60 in good health and CMV-seronegative. This rearrangement joins TRBV5-1 to TRBJ1-2; tentatively, D is TRBD1 (5 bases). This chain's CDR3 is CASALDSGLGGYTF. The CDR3 DNA follows: TGCGCCAGCGCGCTTGATTCAGGGTTGGGGGGCTACACCTTC.